Following are 9 T cell receptor beta chains from one sample sequenced in a study of blood T cell repertoires in COVID-19. Using immunoSEQ multiplex PCR, the repertoire was profiled, and TCRdb retains in-frame clones only, with some absent. The repertoire includes roughly 330,000 clones, roughly 87% of them detected once, and under 6.5% sits in the top ten. Sequencing was performed on PBMCs or T cells enriched from blood (not recorded which). The source of these receptors is a woman in her 30s who had recovered from COVID-19.

The V and J genes are TRBV12-1 and TRBJ2-3; the table assigns TRBD2, which was not confirmed against the DNA. TRBV12-1 is marked as a pseudogene. The CDR3 runs 16 residues. In DNA form, the CDR3 reads TGTGCCAGCAGCAACAGACTAGCGGGGGGAGGAGATACGCAGTATTTT. This translates into CASSNRLAGGGDTQYF.

V and J are TRBV5-1 and TRBJ1-1; 9 bases align to TRBD1. The CDR3 has 16 amino acids. J gave up 1 base and V 0 bases, and 4 bases lay outside the gene matches. Germline loops: CDR1 SGHRS, CDR2 YFSETQ. CDR3 in amino acids: CASSLDRGQGNTEAFF. The CDR3 nucleotides are TGCGCCAGCAGCTTGGACAGGGGGCAGGGGAACACTGAAGCTTTCTTT.

This chain uses TRBV20-1 with TRBJ2-7, with D perhaps TRBD1 (6 bases). V was trimmed by 6 bases and J by 1 base, leaving 10 bases between them. CDR1 DFQATT and CDR2 SNEGSKA come from the germline V gene (reference sequence). CDR3 size: 12 residues. CDR3 sequence: CSASRGSYEQYF. CDR3 nucleotide sequence: TGCAGTGCAAGTAGGGGGTCCTACGAGCAGTACTTC.

V is TRBV7-2 and J is TRBJ2-1; no reliable D call. The germline V gene encodes CDR1 SGHTA and CDR2 FQGNSA. The CDR3 runs 15 residues. The germline V and J ends were trimmed by 1 base and 7 bases, with 14 bases remaining between them. The CDR3 DNA reads TGTGCCAGCAGCTTAGACGTAGCCTTGAGGAATGAGCAGTTCTTC. It translates to CASSLDVALRNEQFF.

The chain joins TRBV7-3 to TRBJ1-1; a possible D gene is TRBD1 (5 bases). CDR3 length: 16 residues. Germline assignment: CDR1 SGHTA and CDR2 FQGTGA. V was clipped by 6 bases and J by 4 bases, with 21 bases between them. CDR3 sequence (DNA): TGTGCCAGCAGGTTGTCCCCCGGCGATCAGGGCACTGAAGCTTTCTTT. It yields the protein CASRLSPGDQGTEAFF.

This clone was counted ten times or more. The chain has TRBV4-2 and TRBJ1-2, with 7 bases that match TRBD1. J was trimmed by 2 bases and V by 3 bases; bases with no gene match: 0. There are 13 residues in the CDR3. Germline V lookup: CDR1 LGHNA, CDR2 YNFKEQ. This CDR3 is CASSQTGNYGYTF. CDR3 nucleotide sequence: TGTGCCAGCAGCCAGACAGGGAACTATGGCTACACCTTC.

The chain employs TRBV19 and TRBJ1-2, with D tentatively TRBD1 (5 bases). The germline V gene has CDR1 LNHDA and CDR2 SQIVND (reference sequence). This CDR3 has 13 amino acids. Trimming took 7 bases from V and 0 from J, leaving 9 bases between them. The CDR3 DNA reads as TGTGCCAGTATTGGCAGGGCTAACTATGGCTACACCTTC. Its protein is CASIGRANYGYTF.

The J gene is TRBJ1-1, the V gene TRBV5-1, with 8 bases matching TRBD1. Germline CDR1 is SGHRS and CDR2 is YFSETQ. J lost 0 bases, V lost 3 bases, and 4 bases had no gene match. The CDR3 has 15 residues. CDR3 sequence: CASSSTGALNTEAFF. CDR3 nucleotide sequence: TGCGCCAGCAGCTCGACAGGGGCCTTGAACACTGAAGCTTTCTTT.

V gene TRBV30 combines with J gene TRBJ1-5; a weak D match, TRBD1 (5 bases). Germline-derived CDR1 and CDR2 are GTSNPN and SVGIG (reference sequence). V shed 3 bases and J shed 0 bases, with 9 bases lying between them. This CDR3 has 14 amino acids. CDR3 amino acids: CAWRGRVSNQPQHF. The CDR3, as DNA: TGTGCCTGGAGGGGCAGGGTTAGCAATCAGCCCCAGCATTTT.